This T cell receptor (beta chain) was documented in a study of Ad26.COV2.S vaccination and SARS-CoV-2 variants. Study as a whole: Doses of Ad26.COV2.S were injected into muscle once or twice, 56 days apart. Findings and limits, study-wide: The breadth of spike-specific CD8+ and CD4+ T cell responses after vaccination was reportedly substantial. Placebo recipients and vaccine recipients were similar in non-spike TCR breadth.

Described treatment: about 20 received Ad26.COV2.S at low or high dose, single or two shots; about five received placebo; per-sample allocation not given. On day 63 after the first injection, vaccine and placebo recipients gave samples. Spike of the Wuhan-strain SARS-CoV-2 was expressed by an Ad26 vector, which formed the vaccine. Clones were read by immunoSEQ multiplex PCR, and TCRdb kept only the in-frame ones, dropping some. This sample has some 480,000 clones, with roughly nine tenths found just once. This CDR3 contains 15 residues. In germline, CDR1 is SGHRS, CDR2 YFSETQ. Trimming stripped 4 bases from V and 2 bases from J, with 13 bases between. A remark on this clone: Antigen specificity is unknown.

The sequence was collected from a person aged 18-65 years who received the Ad26.COV2.S COVID-19 vaccine or a placebo. The source was peripheral blood, collected in a trial of Ad26.COV2.S vaccine versus placebo. This chain uses TRBV5-1 with TRBJ2-1; D may be TRBD2 (6 bases). CDR3 protein: CASSPGSVAYNEQFF. The DNA for the CDR3 is TGCGCCAGCAGCCCCGGGAGCGTAGCCTACAATGAGCAGTTCTTC.